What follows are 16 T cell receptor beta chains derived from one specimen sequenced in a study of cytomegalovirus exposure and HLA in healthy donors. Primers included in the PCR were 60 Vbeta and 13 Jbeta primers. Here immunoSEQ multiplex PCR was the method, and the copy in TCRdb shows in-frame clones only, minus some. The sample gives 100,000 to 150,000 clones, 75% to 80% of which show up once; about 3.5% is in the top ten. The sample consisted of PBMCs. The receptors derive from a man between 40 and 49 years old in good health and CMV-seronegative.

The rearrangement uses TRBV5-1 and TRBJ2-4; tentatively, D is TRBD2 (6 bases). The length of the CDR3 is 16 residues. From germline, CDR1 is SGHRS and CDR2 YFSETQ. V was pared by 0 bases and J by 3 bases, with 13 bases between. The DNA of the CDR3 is TGCGCCAGCAGCTTGGAAGCGGGTAGGGGCAAAAACATTCAGTACTTC. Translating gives CASSLEAGRGKNIQYF.

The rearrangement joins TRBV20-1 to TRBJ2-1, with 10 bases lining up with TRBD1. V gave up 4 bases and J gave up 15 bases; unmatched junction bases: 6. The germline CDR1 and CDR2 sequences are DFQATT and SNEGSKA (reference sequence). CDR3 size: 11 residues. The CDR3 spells CSAIGGTGVFF. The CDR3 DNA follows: TGCAGTGCTATTGGGGGGACAGGGGTGTTCTTC.

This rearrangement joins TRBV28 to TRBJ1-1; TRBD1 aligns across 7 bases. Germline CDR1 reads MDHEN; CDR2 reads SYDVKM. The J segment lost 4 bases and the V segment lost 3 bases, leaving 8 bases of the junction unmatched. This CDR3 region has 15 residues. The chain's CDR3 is CASSLGSRGSTEAFF. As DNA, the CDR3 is TGTGCCAGCAGTTTGGGGAGCAGGGGGAGCACTGAAGCTTTCTTT.

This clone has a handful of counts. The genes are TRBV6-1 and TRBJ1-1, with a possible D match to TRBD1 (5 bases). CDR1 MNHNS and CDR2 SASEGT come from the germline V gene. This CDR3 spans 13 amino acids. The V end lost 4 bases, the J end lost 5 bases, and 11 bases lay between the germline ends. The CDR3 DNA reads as TGTGCCAGCAGTGCGGTGGGGGGAACTGAAGCTTTCTTT. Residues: CASSAVGGTEAFF.

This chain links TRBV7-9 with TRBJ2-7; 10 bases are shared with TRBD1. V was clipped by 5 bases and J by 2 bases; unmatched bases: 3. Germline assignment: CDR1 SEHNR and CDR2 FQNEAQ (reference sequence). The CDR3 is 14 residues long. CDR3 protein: CASSLGTGAYEQYF. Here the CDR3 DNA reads TGTGCCAGCAGCCTCGGGACAGGGGCCTACGAGCAGTACTTC.

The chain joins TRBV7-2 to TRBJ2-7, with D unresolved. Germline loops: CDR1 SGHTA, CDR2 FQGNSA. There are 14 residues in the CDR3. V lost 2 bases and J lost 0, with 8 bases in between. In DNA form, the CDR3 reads TGTGCCAGCAGCTTAATTGCTACCTCCTACGAGCAGTACTTC. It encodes CASSLIATSYEQYF.

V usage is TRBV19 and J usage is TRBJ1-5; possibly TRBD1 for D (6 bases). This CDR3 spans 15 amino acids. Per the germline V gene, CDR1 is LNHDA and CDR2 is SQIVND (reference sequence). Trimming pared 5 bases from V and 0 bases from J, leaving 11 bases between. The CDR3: CASSDQGGSNQPQHF. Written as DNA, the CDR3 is TGTGCCAGTAGTGACCAAGGGGGTAGCAATCAGCCCCAGCATTTT.

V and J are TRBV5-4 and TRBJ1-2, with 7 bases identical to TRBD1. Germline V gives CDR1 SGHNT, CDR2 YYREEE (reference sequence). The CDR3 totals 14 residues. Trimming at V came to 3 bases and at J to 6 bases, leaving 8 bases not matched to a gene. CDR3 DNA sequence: TGTGCCAGCAGCTCGACAGGGAGATTCAATGGCTACACCTTC. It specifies CASSSTGRFNGYTF.

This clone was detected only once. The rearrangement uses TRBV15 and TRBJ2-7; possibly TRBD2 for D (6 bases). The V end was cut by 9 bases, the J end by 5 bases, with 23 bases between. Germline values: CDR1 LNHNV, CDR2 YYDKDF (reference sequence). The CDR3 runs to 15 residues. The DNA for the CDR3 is TGTGCCACGAATACTGGCGGGAATGGAGTGGACGAGCAGTACTTC. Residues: CATNTGGNGVDEQYF.

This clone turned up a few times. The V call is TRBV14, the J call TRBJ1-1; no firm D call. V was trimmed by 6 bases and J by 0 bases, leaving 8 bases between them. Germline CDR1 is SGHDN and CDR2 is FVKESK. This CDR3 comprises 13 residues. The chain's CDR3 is CASSLSMNTEAFF. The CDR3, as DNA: TGTGCCAGCAGTCTTTCTATGAACACTGAAGCTTTCTTT.

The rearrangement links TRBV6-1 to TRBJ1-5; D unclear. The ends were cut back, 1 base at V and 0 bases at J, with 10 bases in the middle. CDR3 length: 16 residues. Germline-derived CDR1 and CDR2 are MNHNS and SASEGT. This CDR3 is CASSEGGSYSNQPQHF. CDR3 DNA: TGTGCCAGCAGTGAAGGCGGGTCCTATAGCAATCAGCCCCAGCATTTT.

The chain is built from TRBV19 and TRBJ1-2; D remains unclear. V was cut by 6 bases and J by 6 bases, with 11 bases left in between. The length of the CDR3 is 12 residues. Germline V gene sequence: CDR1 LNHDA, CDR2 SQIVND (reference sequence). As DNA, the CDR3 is TGTGCCAGTAGCCGAACCCGGGATGGCTACACCTTC. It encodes CASSRTRDGYTF.

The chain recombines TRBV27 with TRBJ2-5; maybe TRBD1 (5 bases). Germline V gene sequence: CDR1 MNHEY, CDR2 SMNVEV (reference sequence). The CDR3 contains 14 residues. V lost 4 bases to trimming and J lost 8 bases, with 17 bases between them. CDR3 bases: TGTGCCAGCAGTTCGGACACACACAAGAGAACCCAGTACTTC. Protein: CASSSDTHKRTQYF.

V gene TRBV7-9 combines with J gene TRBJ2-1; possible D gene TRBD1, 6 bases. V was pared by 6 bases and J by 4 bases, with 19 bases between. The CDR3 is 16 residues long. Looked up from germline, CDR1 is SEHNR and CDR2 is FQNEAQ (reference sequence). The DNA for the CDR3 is TGTGCCAGCAGGCCTACGACAGGCCGAATATACAATGAGCAGTTCTTC. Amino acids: CASRPTTGRIYNEQFF.

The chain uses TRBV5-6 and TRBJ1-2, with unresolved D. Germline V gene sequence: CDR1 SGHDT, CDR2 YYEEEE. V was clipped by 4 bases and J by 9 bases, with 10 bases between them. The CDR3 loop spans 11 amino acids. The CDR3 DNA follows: TGTGCCAGCAGCGGAGGACTGAGCTACACCTTC. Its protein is CASSGGLSYTF.

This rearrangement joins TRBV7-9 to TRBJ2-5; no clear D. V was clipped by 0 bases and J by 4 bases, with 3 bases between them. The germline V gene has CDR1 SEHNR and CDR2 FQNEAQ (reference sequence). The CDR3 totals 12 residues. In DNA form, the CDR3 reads TGTGCCAGCAGCTTAGCCGTAGAGACCCAGTACTTC. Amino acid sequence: CASSLAVETQYF.